This T cell receptor beta chain was found in a study of PD-L1 blockade in urothelial cancer (dated by TCRdb to about 2017). Looking at the study overall: Therapy was started around 2014 for all patients, and atezolizumab 1,200 mg was administered intravenously every 3 weeks. Durable clinical benefit meant progression-free survival longer than 6 months, and TCR features were also tested against progression-free and overall survival. In the same patients, whole exome sequencing and RNA sequencing of pretreatment tumors were performed in addition to TCR sequencing. Durable clinical benefit was achieved by nine patients but not by the remaining 20. The study, an exploratory multi-omic analysis, examined somatic, immune and clinical correlates of response to PD-L1 blockade with atezolizumab in urothelial cancer. Five patients were left out of tumor TCR analyses because tumors from two patients failed quality control and three patients had no tumor available. About 85% of the roughly 29 patients were identified as males with urothelial cancer of bladder origin, and a prior smoking history was reported by 18 of 29 patients. Pretreatment blood TCR-seq was available for 27 to 30 patients, at least one posttreatment blood collection was obtained for about 25 patients, and tumor TCR-seq was available for about 25 patients. An ECOG performance status of 0 or 1 was recorded for the patients, and 0 to 3 prior chemotherapy regimens had been received by the patients. Pretreatment tumor samples, along with matched peripheral blood collected serially before and after atezolizumab treatment, underwent TCR sequencing. Tumor samples gave a median of about 1,400 T cells and 1,000 to 1,200 unique TCRs, with a median clonality of approximately 0.09 and T cell proportion of about 0.1. General conclusions and limits of the study: At 3 weeks after the start of treatment, tumor-associated TCR clones in peripheral blood had expanded more in patients with durable benefit (n of about 21, p = 0.022). FFPE tumor samples that were not collected immediately before treatment were used, and only one sample per patient was analyzed, so heterogeneity was possibly missed. A higher proportion of tumor-infiltrating T lymphocytes was found in patients with durable benefit (n = 24, Mann-Whitney p = 0.047). Because of the small sample size (n ≈ 29) and the many exploratory analyses performed, the results are intended to be regarded as hypothesis-generating.

The sample's time point label is to be understood as: pretreatment tumor sample. The cohort comprised fewer than 35 patients with locally advanced or metastatic urothelial carcinoma treated at Memorial Sloan Kettering on a trial protocol. All tumor tissue used for sequencing was obtained before atezolizumab dosing. The Qiagen DNeasy Blood extraction kit was used to purify genomic DNA from total PBMCs and tumor samples. A remark on this clone: What this receptor recognizes is not known. Per-base qualities were not stored, and no clone one base away is much larger.

Per the germline V gene (reference sequence), SGHAT is the CDR1 and FQDESV is the CDR2. CDR3 length: 16 amino acids, cysteine to phenylalanine. Left in the record is the CDR3 DNA by itself, 48 bases read in frame from the first base. V is pared back by 5 bases and J by 7 bases, with 24 bases lying between the germline termini. To estimate absolute template abundance from read counts, synthetic TCR analog templates were spiked into each PCR. For FFPE tumors, housekeeping genes were amplified and quantified to estimate usable DNA and compute T cell fraction. TCRbeta CDR3 regions were amplified from genomic DNA with bias-controlled V and J gene primers using the immunoSEQ assay. Rearranged TCRbeta segments were sequenced at approximately 20X coverage. Processing in the source paper ran as follows. Sequencing errors were corrected by clustering, and CDR3s were annotated against IMGT so that V, D and J genes could be assigned. Downstream analyses used only productive TCRbeta rearrangements and left out out-of-frame or stop-codon sequences. Clonality was computed as one minus Shannon entropy normalized by the log of the number of unique productive sequences. Fisher's exact test with Benjamini-Hochberg correction, at a threshold of adjusted p below 0.01, was used to find clones that differed between time points or between blood and tumor. TCRdb took over this immuneACCESS table, retaining in-frame rearrangements with V and J assigned. Such tables are incomplete; in checked studies, under half of the missing clones stem from an unresolved V gene, and the remainder is unexplained. The V and J calls and clone size are taken from that table; D and trimming were inferred from the DNA. The table for this sample lists some 2,000 clones; roughly a third of them were counted only once. Jointly, the top ten make up approximately 11% of the sample.

The chain is made from TRBV11-1 and TRBJ2-7; the D gene lacks a confident call. Sequencing used tumor tissue, obtained before atezolizumab (anti-PD-L1) treatment. The TCR comes from a man aged 45-60 years with urothelial cancer. The nucleotide sequence is given as TGTGCCAGCAGCCAACAAGGGTCGCAAGTAACTGGAGAGCAGTACTTC. This gives the protein CASSQQGSQVTGEQYF.